This TCR beta chain originates from a study of CD8 T cells in ankylosing spondylitis listed by TCRdb under 2017. With regard to the full study: T cell receptor beta repertoires were profiled in healthy donors and ankylosing spondylitis patients so that disease-linked TCR variants could be found. The whole study cohort included 108 healthy donors and 25 ankylosing spondylitis patients. Peripheral blood was sampled, and synovial fluid was also collected from ankylosing spondylitis patients.

From cysteine to phenylalanine, the CDR3 is 15 amino acids long. Of the read, only the CDR3 DNA is kept; its 45 bases are in frame from base 1. According to the germline V gene, CDR1 reads MGHDK and CDR2 reads SYGVNS. V trim: 6 bases; J trim: 2 bases; unmatched bases: 8. On the study overall, not on this receptor specifically: Some TCR beta motif variants had previously been reported in synovial fluid and blood of reactive arthritis patients, which suggested common disease-initiation mechanisms. The disease-linked clones were reported to be significantly enriched in matched synovial fluid samples from ankylosing spondylitis patients. In peripheral blood, the disease-linked clones were found at relatively low frequencies and had a CD8+ phenotype. A TCR beta motif of eight highly homologous amino acid variants appeared characteristic of blood from ankylosing spondylitis patients.

This clonotype has at least ten counts. Which antigen it targets is not known. Base qualities are missing; no much larger clone stands one base away. Sequencing was performed on an Illumina HiSeq 2500. Quantitative 5'-RACE with molecular barcodes was used to prepare TCR beta libraries. Per the source publication's procedure: To identify disease-linked TCR variants, a new computational method was used, one built on a probabilistic model of VDJ rearrangement. TCRdb trimmed the raw reads at Q25, called clones with MiXCR and kept productive beta chains. Identical CDR3 proteins give one entry, which carries the most common genes and DNA. The V and J calls shown here were made by TCRdb, not taken from the authors' results. For this sample there are around 430,000 distinct CDR3 sequences; 15% to 20% appear just once. The ten largest clonotypes hold 0.85% to 1.3% of the sample.

This receptor was obtained from a male donor with ankylosing spondylitis. The V gene is TRBV25-1 and the J gene is TRBJ2-7; TRBD1 lines up with 9 middle nucleotides. Sequencing was performed on blood, either unsorted or a sorted T cell fraction (not recorded which). The CDR3 in this case is CASSSGTGLTYEQYF. Read as DNA, the sequence is TGTGCCAGCAGCTCCGGGACAGGGCTTACCTACGAGCAGTACTTC.